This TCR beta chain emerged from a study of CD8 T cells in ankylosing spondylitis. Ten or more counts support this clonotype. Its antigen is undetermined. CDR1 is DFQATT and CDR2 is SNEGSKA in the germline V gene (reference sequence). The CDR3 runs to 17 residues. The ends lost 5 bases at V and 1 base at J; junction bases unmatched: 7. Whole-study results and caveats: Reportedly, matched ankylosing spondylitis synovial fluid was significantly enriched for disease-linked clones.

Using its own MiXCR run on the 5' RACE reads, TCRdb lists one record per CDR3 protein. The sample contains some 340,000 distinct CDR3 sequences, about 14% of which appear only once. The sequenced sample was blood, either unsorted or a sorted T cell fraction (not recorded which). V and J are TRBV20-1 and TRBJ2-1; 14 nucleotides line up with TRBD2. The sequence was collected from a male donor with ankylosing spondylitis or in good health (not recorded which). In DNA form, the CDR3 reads TGCAGTGCTCTTCTGACTAGCGGGGGGGAATCCTACAATGAGCAGTTCTTC. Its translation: CSALLTSGGESYNEQFF.